The TCR beta chain described here comes from a study of cytomegalovirus exposure and HLA in healthy donors. About the study: Inside one of the first data releases sat about 91 million unique TCRs taken from HLA-typed donors. Study-level findings and limits: Later work associated roughly 17,000 TCR beta sequences with HLA alleles at 0.05 false discovery rate. Previous analysis showed most TCR beta V segments were productive about 87% or about 30% of the time. Equally common other TCR beta chains were less clonally expanded than HLA-associated ones, a later analysis found.

The CDR3 spans 15 residues. The junction had 5 bases not matched to a gene; V was cut back by 2 bases and J by 5 bases. From germline, CDR1 is GTSNPN and CDR2 SVGIG (reference sequence). Of note for this clone: Its antigen is undetermined.

The PCR used 60 Vbeta and 13 Jbeta primers. Assay used: immunoSEQ multiplex PCR; TCRdb lists only in-frame clones, some missing. The sample includes about 81,000 clones, around 80% of them seen just once. V usage is TRBV30 and J usage is TRBJ1-4, with 10 bases lining up with TRBD1. This clonotype originated in a man in his fifties or sixties in good health and CMV-seropositive. Sample: PBMCs. This chain's CDR3 is CAWSNPGQGNEKLFF. The CDR3 DNA follows: TGTGCCTGGAGTAACCCGGGACAGGGGAATGAAAAACTGTTTTTT.